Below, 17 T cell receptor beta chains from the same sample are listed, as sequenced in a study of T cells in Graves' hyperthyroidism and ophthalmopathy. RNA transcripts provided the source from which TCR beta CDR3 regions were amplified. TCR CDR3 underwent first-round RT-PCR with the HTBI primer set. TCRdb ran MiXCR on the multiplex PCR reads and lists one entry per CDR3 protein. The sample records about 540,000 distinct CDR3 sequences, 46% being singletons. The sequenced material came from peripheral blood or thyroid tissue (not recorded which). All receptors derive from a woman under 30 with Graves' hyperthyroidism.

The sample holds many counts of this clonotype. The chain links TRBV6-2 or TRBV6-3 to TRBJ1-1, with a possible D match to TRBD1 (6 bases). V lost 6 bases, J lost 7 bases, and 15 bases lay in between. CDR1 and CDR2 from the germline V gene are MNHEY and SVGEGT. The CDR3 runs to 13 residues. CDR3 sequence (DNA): TGTGCCAGCAGAAGGGGGTCCGGTAGTGAAGCTTTCTTT. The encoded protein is CASRRGSGSEAFF.

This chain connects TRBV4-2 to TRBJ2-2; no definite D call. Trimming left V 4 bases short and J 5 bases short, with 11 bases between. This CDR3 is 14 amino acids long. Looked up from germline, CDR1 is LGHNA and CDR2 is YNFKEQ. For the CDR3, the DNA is TGTGCCAGCAGCCTTCCAAGGGAAACCGGGGAGCTGTTTTTT. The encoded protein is CASSLPRETGELFF.

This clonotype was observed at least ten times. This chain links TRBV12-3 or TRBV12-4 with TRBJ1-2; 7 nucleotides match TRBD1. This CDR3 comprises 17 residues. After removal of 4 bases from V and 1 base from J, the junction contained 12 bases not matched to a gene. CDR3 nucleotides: TGTGCCAGCAGTTACATAGACACCGGGACAGATAACTATGGCTACACCTTC. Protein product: CASSYIDTGTDNYGYTF.

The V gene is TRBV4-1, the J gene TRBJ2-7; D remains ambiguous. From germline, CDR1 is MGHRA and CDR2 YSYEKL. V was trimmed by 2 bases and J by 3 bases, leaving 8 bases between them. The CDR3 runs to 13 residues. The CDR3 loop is CASSQRSGYEQYF. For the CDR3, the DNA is TGCGCCAGCAGCCAAAGGTCAGGCTACGAGCAGTACTTC.

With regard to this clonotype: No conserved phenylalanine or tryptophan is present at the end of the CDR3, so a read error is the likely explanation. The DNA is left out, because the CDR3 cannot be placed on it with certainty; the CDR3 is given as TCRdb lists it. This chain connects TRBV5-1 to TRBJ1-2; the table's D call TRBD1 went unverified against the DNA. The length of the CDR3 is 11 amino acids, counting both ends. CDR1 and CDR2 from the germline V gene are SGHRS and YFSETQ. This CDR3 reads CASSLGGRYSY.

The CDR3 is CSATRTGSGRAKFTDTQYF. As DNA, the CDR3 is TGCAGTGCTACGCGAACTGGAAGCGGGAGGGCCAAGTTTACAGATACGCAGTATTTT. The rearrangement uses TRBV20-1 and TRBJ2-3; TRBD2 matches at 10 bases. The CDR3 totals 19 residues. The J segment lost 3 bases and the V segment lost 4 bases, leaving 19 bases of the junction unmatched. The germline V gene encodes CDR1 DFQATT and CDR2 SNEGSKA (reference sequence).

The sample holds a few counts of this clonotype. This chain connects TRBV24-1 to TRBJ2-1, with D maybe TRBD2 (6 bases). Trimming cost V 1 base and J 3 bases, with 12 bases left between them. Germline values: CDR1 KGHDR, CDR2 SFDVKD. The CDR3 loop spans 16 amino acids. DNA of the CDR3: TGTGCCACCAGTGATTTAGCGGGCCTGAACTACAATGAGCAGTTCTTC. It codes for CATSDLAGLNYNEQFF.

The CDR3 is CAISESAGPHTGELFF. The CDR3 nucleotides read TGTGCCATCAGTGAGTCCGCGGGGCCTCACACCGGGGAGCTGTTTTTT. This rearrangement joins TRBV10-3 to TRBJ2-2, with D possibly being TRBD2 (6 bases). The CDR3 spans 16 residues. CDR1 is ENHRY and CDR2 is SYGVKD in the germline V gene. V dropped 0 bases and J dropped 3 bases, with 11 bases sitting between them.

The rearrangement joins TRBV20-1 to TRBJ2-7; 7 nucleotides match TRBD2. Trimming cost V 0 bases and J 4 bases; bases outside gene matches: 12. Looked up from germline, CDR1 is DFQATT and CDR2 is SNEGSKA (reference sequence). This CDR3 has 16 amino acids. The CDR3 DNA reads TGCAGTGCTAGAGATCGAGCAGCGGGAATTGGGTACGAGCAGTACTTC. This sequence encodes CSARDRAAGIGYEQYF.

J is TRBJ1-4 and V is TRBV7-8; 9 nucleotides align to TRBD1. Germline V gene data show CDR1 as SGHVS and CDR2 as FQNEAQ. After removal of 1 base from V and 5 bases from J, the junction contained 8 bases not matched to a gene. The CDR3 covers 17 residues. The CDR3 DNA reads TGTGCCAGCAGCTTAGGGACTAGCGGGACAGGGAATGAAAAACTGTTTTTT. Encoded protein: CASSLGTSGTGNEKLFF.

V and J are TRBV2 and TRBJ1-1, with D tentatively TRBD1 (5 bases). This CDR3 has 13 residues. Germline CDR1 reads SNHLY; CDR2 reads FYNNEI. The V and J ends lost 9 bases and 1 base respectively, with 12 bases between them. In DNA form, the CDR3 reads TGTGCCAGGGAGACGGGGGAGAACACTGAAGCTTTCTTT. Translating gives CARETGENTEAFF.

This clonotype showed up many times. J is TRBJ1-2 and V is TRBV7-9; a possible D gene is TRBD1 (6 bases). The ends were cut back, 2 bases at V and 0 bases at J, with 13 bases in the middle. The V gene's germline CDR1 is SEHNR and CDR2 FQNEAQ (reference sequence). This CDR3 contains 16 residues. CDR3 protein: CASSLPPQGTNYGYTF. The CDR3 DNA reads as TGTGCCAGCAGCTTACCCCCCCAGGGGACTAACTATGGCTACACCTTC.

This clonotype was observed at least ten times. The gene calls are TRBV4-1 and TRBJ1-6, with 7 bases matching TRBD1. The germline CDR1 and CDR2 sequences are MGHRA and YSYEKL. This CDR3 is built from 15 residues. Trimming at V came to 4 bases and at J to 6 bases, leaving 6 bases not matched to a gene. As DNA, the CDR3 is TGCGCCAGCAGCCGGATTGGGACAGTTAATTCACCCCTCCACTTT. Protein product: CASSRIGTVNSPLHF.

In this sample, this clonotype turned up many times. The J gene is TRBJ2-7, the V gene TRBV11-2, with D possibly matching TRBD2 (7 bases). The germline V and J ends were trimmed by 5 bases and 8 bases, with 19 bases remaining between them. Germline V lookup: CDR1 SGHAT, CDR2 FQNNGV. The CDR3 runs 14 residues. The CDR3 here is CASSTQESGTKQYF. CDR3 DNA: TGTGCCAGCAGCACCCAAGAGAGCGGGACAAAGCAGTACTTC.

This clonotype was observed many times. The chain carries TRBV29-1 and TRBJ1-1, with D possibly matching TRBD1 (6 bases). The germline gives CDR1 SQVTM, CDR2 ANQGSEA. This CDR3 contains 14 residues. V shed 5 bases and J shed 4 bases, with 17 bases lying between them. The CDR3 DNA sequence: TGCAGCGTTCTGACTCAGGGGTTGGGCACTGAAGCTTTCTTT. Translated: CSVLTQGLGTEAFF.

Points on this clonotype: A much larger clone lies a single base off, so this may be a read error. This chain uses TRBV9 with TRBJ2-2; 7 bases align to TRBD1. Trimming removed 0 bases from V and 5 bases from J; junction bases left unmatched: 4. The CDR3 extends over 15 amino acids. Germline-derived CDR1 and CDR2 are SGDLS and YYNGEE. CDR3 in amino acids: CASSVAGGWTGELFF. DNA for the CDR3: TGTGCCAGCAGCGTAGCAGGGGGATGGACCGGGGAGCTGTTTTTT.

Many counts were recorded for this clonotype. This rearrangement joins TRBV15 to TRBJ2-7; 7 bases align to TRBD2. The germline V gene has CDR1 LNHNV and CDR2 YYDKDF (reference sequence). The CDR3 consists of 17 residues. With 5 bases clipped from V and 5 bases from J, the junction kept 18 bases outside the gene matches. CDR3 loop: CATSGLPTGPRGNEQYF. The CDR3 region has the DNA TGTGCCACCAGCGGACTACCTACGGGACCGCGGGGGAACGAGCAGTACTTC.